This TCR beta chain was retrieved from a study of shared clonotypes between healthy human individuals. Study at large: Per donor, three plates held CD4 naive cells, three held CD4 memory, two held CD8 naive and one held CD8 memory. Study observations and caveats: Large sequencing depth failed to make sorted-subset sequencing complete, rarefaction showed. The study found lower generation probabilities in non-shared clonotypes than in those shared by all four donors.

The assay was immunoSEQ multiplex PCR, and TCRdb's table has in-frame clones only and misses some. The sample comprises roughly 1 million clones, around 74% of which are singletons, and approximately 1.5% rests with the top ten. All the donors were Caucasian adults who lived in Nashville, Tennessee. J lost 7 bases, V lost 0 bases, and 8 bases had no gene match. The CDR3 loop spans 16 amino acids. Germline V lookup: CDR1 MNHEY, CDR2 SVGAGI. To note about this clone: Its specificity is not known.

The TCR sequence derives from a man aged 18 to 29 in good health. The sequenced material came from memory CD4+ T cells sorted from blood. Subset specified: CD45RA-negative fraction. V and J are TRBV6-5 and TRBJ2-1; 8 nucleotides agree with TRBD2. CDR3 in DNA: TGTGCCAGCAGTTACTCGAGGAGCGGGAGAAGGAATGAGCAGTTCTTC. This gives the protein CASSYSRSGRRNEQFF.